Listed here are 16 T cell receptor beta chains from one sample, sequenced in a study of blood T cell repertoires in COVID-19. Generated by immunoSEQ multiplex PCR, the TCRdb table keeps only in-frame clones and is missing some. This sample has around 100,000 clones; about 84% occur once, and the top ten carry 24%. The sample consisted of peripheral blood. Receptors were obtained from a human donor in a cohort sampled during active COVID-19.

V is TRBV7-2 and J is TRBJ2-3; 7 bases agree with TRBD2. This CDR3 is 17 amino acids long. Germline V gene data show CDR1 as SGHTA and CDR2 as FQGNSA. The junction had 10 bases not matched to a gene; V was cut back by 3 bases and J by 1 base. CDR3 DNA: TGTGCCAGCAGCTTGCAAACTAGCGCCACAGGCACAGATACGCAGTATTTT. This sequence encodes CASSLQTSATGTDTQYF.

The CDR3 loop reads CASSPGLAGDEQYF. CDR3 in DNA: TGTGCCAGCTCACCGGGGCTAGCGGGGGACGAGCAGTACTTC. V usage is TRBV18 and J usage is TRBJ2-7, with 10 bases lining up with TRBD2. V lost 3 bases to trimming and J lost 5 bases; unmatched junction nucleotides: 4. The CDR3 is 14 residues long. Germline CDR1 and CDR2: KGHSH and LQKENI.

The chain recombines TRBV4-1 with TRBJ1-6; no reliable D call. Germline V gene lookup returns CDR1 MGHRA and CDR2 YSYEKL. The CDR3 loop spans 17 amino acids. V was clipped by 4 bases and J by 3 bases, with 16 bases between them. The CDR3 spells CASSPREGNSYNSPLHF. Here the CDR3 DNA reads TGCGCCAGCAGCCCTCGGGAGGGAAATAGCTATAATTCACCCCTCCACTTT.

This chain joins TRBV18 and TRBJ1-2; 7 bases match TRBD1. The CDR3 spans 16 residues. The germline V gene has CDR1 KGHSH and CDR2 LQKENI. V was clipped by 0 bases and J by 4 bases; unmatched bases: 8. The CDR3 DNA sequence: TGTGCCAGCTCACCACCCGACAGGGCTTCTATCTATGGCTACACCTTC. Its protein is CASSPPDRASIYGYTF.

The chain recombines TRBV27 with TRBJ1-1; TRBD1 agrees at 7 bases. Germline V CDR1 and CDR2: MNHEY, SMNVEV (reference sequence). The CDR3 runs to 14 residues. Trimming removed 5 bases from V and 1 base from J; junction bases left unmatched: 4. The CDR3 DNA reads as TGTGCCAGCAGTCCCGGGACAGCGAACACTGAAGCTTTCTTT. Amino acid sequence: CASSPGTANTEAFF.

The rearrangement joins TRBV19 to TRBJ2-7, with D tentatively TRBD2 (5 bases). V lost 3 bases and J 0 bases, leaving 15 bases between the germline ends. CDR1 is LNHDA, CDR2 SQIVND, per germline (reference sequence). This CDR3 region has 16 residues. The CDR3 loop reads CASSIAGQVNSYEQYF. CDR3 DNA sequence: TGTGCCAGTAGTATCGCGGGCCAGGTCAACTCCTACGAGCAGTACTTC.

V and J are TRBV28 and TRBJ2-7; 11 bases line up with TRBD1. The V segment lost 4 bases and the J segment 5 bases; nucleotides outside the gene matches: 7. CDR1 MDHEN and CDR2 SYDVKM come from the germline V gene. CDR3 length: 15 amino acids. The DNA for the CDR3 is TGTGCCAGCAGTTCCCCCGGACAGGGGGCCGACGAGCAGTACTTC. Translation gives CASSSPGQGADEQYF.

The chain couples TRBV6-6 to TRBJ1-5; D is unresolved. Trimming cost V 6 bases and J 7 bases, with 19 bases left between them. The CDR3 loop spans 15 amino acids. Germline V CDR1 and CDR2: MNHNY, SVGAGI (reference sequence). CDR3 in amino acids: CASSYTQTPPQPQHF. As DNA, the CDR3 is TGTGCCAGCAGCTATACACAGACACCGCCCCAGCCCCAGCATTTT.

This clone was seen a single time. The chain joins TRBV6-5 to TRBJ1-6; D is possibly TRBD1 (6 bases). CDR3 length: 14 residues. Germline V CDR1 and CDR2: MNHEY, SVGAGI. V lost 6 bases, J lost 8 bases, and 14 bases lay in between. CDR3 residues: CASSRTVPDSPLHF. Written as DNA, the CDR3 is TGTGCCAGCAGCCGGACAGTTCCTGATTCACCCCTCCACTTT.

V gene TRBV9 combines with J gene TRBJ1-1, with TRBD1 matching over 11 bases. This CDR3 region has 14 residues. J lost 6 bases, V lost 3 bases, and 4 bases had no gene match. The germline V gene has CDR1 SGDLS and CDR2 YYNGEE. In nucleotides, the CDR3 is TGTGCCAGCAGCGGTGGACAGGGGGCGTCTGAAGCTTTCTTT. Residues: CASSGGQGASEAFF.

The CDR3 sequence: CASSPLVGNTIYF. CDR3 coding DNA: TGTGCCAGCAGCCCTCTAGTCGGAAACACCATATATTTT. V usage is TRBV5-5 and J usage is TRBJ1-3; D ambiguous. This CDR3 is 13 amino acids long. Germline loops: CDR1 SGHKS, CDR2 YYEKEE (reference sequence). The germline V and J ends were trimmed by 4 bases and 4 bases, with 9 bases remaining between them.

The V gene is TRBV10-1, the J gene TRBJ1-6; the match to TRBD1 covers 9 bases. The CDR3 has 14 amino acids. With V trimmed by 3 bases and J by 9 bases, 3 bases remained unmatched. The germline gives CDR1 WNHNN, CDR2 SYGVQD (reference sequence). The DNA of the CDR3 is TGCGCCAGCAGTGACGGACAGGGGTTTTCACCCCTCCACTTT. Translation gives CASSDGQGFSPLHF.

The rearrangement links TRBV18 to TRBJ1-2; D possibly corresponds to TRBD1 (5 bases). Trimming pared 1 base from V and 6 bases from J, leaving 18 bases between. CDR1 KGHSH and CDR2 LQKENI come from the germline V gene. This CDR3 has 16 amino acids. CDR3 sequence: CASSPQVNAGKDGYTF. Written as DNA, the CDR3 is TGTGCCAGCTCACCACAGGTTAACGCAGGGAAGGATGGCTACACCTTC.

The gene calls are TRBV25-1 and TRBJ1-3, with D tentatively TRBD1 (5 bases). CDR3 length equals 12 residues. Per the germline V gene, CDR1 is MGHDK and CDR2 is SYGVNS. With 7 bases removed from V and 3 bases from J, the gap between germline ends came to 7 bases. CDR3 region: CASTDSGNTIYF. The DNA of the CDR3 is TGTGCCAGCACTGACAGTGGAAACACCATATATTTT.

V usage is TRBV5-1 and J usage is TRBJ2-1; 9 bases map to TRBD2. This CDR3 comprises 15 residues. With 5 bases clipped from V and 1 base from J, the junction kept 4 bases outside the gene matches. The germline gives CDR1 SGHRS, CDR2 YFSETQ. For the CDR3, the DNA is TGCGCCAGCAGGCGTAGCGGGAGTTCCTACAATGAGCAGTTCTTC. This sequence encodes CASRRSGSSYNEQFF. Supplemented by reference TRBV5-1 and TRBJ2-1, the full variable domain reads KAGVTQTPRYLIKTRGQQVTLSCSPISGHRSVSWYQQTPGQGLQFLFEYFSETQRNKGNFPGRFSGRQFSNSRSEMNVSTLELGDSALYLCASRRSGSSYNEQFFGPGTRLTVL.

The chain couples TRBV24-1 to TRBJ2-7; 7 bases align to TRBD1. Germline-derived CDR1 and CDR2 are KGHDR and SFDVKD. The CDR3 is made up of 13 amino acids. Germline trimming cut 4 bases from V and 7 bases from J; bases unmatched to any gene: 6. The CDR3 coding sequence is TGTGCCACCAGTGACCATGACAGGGAGGAGCAGTACTTC. It codes for CATSDHDREEQYF.